The T cell receptor beta chain described here comes from a study of early T cells in non-severe SARS-CoV-2 infection. The overall study: Investigators sequenced bulk RNA drawn from unsorted whole blood, and chains remained unpaired.

Attached unique molecular identifiers marked individual cDNA molecules. TCRdb reprocessed the 5' RACE reads via MiXCR and lists one record per CDR3 protein. The sample holds some 120,000 distinct CDR3 sequences; about 15% are singletons and the top ten take about a fifth. Germline CDR1 ENHRY, CDR2 SYGVKD. This CDR3 has 14 residues. V gave up 2 bases and J gave up 6 bases, with 11 bases separating them. The receptor comes from an adult who was a healthcare worker with PCR-confirmed SARS-CoV-2 infection or an uninfected control (not recorded which). Sequenced: whole blood. The chain recombines TRBV10-3 with TRBJ1-5; tentative D call: TRBD1 (5 bases). CDR3 nucleotides: TGTGCCATCAGTGAGCCGGGGGAGGGTCAGCCCCAGCATTTT. Encoded protein: CAISEPGEGQPQHF.